This TCR beta chain was identified in a study of T cells in Graves' hyperthyroidism and ophthalmopathy. Regarding the study as a whole: In validation, the model predicted ophthalmopathy. These predictions came a median about 6.2 months before onset. In the blood, most expanded thyroid clonotypes above 0.001 appeared as well.

Amplified TCR beta CDR3 regions came from RNA transcripts. In the first-round RT-PCR of the TCR CDR3, the HTBI primer set was used. TCRdb called the multiplex PCR reads again in MiXCR, with one record for every CDR3 protein. The sample carries about 610,000 distinct CDR3 sequences, about 15% recorded once. V was shortened by 3 bases and J by 2 bases, with 7 bases between the two germline ends. The CDR3 extends over 13 amino acids. Germline values: CDR1 LNHDA, CDR2 SQIVND (reference sequence). PBMCs were obtained from 10 ml fresh peripheral blood. As to this clonotype: Its antigen is undetermined.

The clonotype was recovered from a middle-aged woman with Graves' ophthalmopathy. Sequenced sample: blood. The rearrangement links TRBV19 to TRBJ2-5; D unclear. This CDR3 reads CASSIQQQETQYF. The DNA of the CDR3 is TGTGCCAGTAGTATTCAGCAACAAGAGACCCAGTACTTC.